The present T cell receptor beta chain was sequenced within a study of OX40 agonist ivuxolimab in advanced cancers. Across the whole study: Dosing consisted of intravenous ivuxolimab at 0.01 to 10 mg/kg every 2 weeks. Study-wide results and limits: Among the nonresponders, some also had low normalized T-cell clonal expansion. In the 0.1-3.0 mg/kg groups, partial responders showed among the lowest expansion. Compared with CD4+, CD8+ T cells on average had more expanded clones.

The CDR3 extends over 12 amino acids. Trimming shortened V by 5 bases and J by 7 bases, and 11 bases separated the two germline ends. Per the germline V gene, CDR1 is SGHTA and CDR2 is FQGNSA. Worth noting for this clone: What it recognizes is unknown.

Here immunoSEQ multiplex PCR was the method, and the copy in TCRdb shows in-frame clones only, minus some. Among about 82,000 clones listed, more than 70% were seen once. This TCR was sampled from an adult with an advanced solid tumor such as melanoma, head and neck, liver or kidney cancer. The sample was CD4+ or CD8+ T cells sorted from blood, taken in a trial of the OX40 agonist ivuxolimab. The chain carries TRBV7-2 and TRBJ2-5, with a possible D match to TRBD1 (7 bases). The CDR3 reads CASSQGGRTQYF. In DNA, the CDR3 is TGTGCCAGCAGCCAGGGGGGCCGGACCCAGTACTTC.